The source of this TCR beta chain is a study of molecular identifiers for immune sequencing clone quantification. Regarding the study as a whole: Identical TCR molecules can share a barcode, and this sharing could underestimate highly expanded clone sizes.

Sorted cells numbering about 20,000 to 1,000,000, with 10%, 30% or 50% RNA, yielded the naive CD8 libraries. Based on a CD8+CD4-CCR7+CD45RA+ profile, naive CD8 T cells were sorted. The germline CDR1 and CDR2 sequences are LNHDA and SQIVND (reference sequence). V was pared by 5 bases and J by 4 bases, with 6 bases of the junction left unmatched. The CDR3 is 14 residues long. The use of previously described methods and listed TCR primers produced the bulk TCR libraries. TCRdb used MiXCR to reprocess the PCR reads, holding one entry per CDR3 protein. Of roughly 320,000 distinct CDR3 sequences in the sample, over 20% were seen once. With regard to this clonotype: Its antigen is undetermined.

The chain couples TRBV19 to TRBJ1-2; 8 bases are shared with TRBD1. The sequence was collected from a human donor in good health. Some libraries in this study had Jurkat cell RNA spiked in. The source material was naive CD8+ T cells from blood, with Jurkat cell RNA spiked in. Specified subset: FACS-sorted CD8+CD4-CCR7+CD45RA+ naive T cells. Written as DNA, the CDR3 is TGTGCCAGTAGTTTTCAGGGGGCTGGCTATGGCTACACCTTC. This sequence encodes CASSFQGAGYGYTF.